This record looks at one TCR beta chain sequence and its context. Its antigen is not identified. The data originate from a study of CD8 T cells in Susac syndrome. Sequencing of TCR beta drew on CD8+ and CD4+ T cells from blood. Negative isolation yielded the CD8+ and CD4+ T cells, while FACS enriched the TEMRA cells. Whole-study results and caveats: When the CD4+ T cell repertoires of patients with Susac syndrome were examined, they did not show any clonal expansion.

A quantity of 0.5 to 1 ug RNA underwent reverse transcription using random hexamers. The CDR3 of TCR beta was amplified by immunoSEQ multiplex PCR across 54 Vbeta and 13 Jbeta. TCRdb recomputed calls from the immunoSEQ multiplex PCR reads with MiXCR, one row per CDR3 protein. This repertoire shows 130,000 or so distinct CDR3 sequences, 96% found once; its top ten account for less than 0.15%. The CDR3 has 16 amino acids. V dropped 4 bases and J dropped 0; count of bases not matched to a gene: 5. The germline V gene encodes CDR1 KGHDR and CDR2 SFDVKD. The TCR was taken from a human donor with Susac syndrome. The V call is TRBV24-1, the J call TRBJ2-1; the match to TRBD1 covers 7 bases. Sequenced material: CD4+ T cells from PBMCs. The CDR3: CATSDTTGTSYNEQFF. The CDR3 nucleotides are TGTGCCACCAGTGACACGACAGGGACCTCCTACAATGAGCAGTTCTTC.